The 31 T cell receptor beta chains below come from one sample, sequenced in a study of T cell repertoires in cytomegalovirus infection. TCRdb called the reads again in MiXCR, with one record for every CDR3 protein. The data show about 190,000 distinct CDR3 sequences, more than 9% seen once. Sequencing input: PBMCs. The receptors shown here come from a human donor in good health (CMV status not recorded). Some clones in this sample may be carry-over from other donors' samples.

This clonotype was recorded a few times. V and J are TRBV2 and TRBJ2-1; TRBD2 is a possible D gene (6 bases). This CDR3 has 15 amino acids. The ends were cut back, 6 bases at V and 6 bases at J, with 18 bases in the middle. The V gene's germline CDR1 is SNHLY and CDR2 FYNNEI. The CDR3 bases are TGTGCCAGCAGGACCGGGACTGGAAATAGCAATGAGCAGTTCTTC. Its translation is CASRTGTGNSNEQFF.

This clonotype appeared many times. The chain recombines TRBV7-2 with TRBJ1-2; D is ambiguous. The germline V gene has CDR1 SGHTA and CDR2 FQGNSA. There are 14 residues in the CDR3. Trimming pared 0 bases from V and 6 bases from J, leaving 11 bases between. The CDR3 DNA reads as TGTGCCAGCAGCTTAGCTAGCGGTTACGATGGCTACACCTTC. Translation: CASSLASGYDGYTF.

This clonotype was picked up many times. The V gene is TRBV7-2, the J gene TRBJ2-6; D possibly corresponds to TRBD2 (6 bases). This CDR3 spans 16 amino acids. Per the germline V gene, CDR1 is SGHTA and CDR2 is FQGNSA. Trimming left V 6 bases short and J 1 base short, with 13 bases between. The DNA for the CDR3 is TGTGCCAGCAGGCCGGGAGCTCAATCTGGGGCCAACGTCCTGACTTTC. Protein: CASRPGAQSGANVLTF.

This clonotype appeared many times. The rearrangement joins TRBV7-9 to TRBJ2-2, with D perhaps matching TRBD2 (6 bases). Germline V lookup: CDR1 SEHNR, CDR2 FQNEAQ (reference sequence). V shed 2 bases and J shed 4 bases, with 11 bases lying between them. The CDR3 extends over 15 amino acids. CDR3 nucleotide sequence: TGTGCCAGCAGCTTACTAGAGGGAGGCACCGGGGAGCTGTTTTTT. Translating it yields CASSLLEGGTGELFF.

In its sample, this clonotype was seen many times. The chain recombines TRBV7-8 with TRBJ1-2; weak D call: TRBD1 (5 bases). The CDR3 consists of 13 residues. Germline assignment: CDR1 SGHVS and CDR2 FQNEAQ. The V gene lost 3 bases and the J gene lost 2 bases, with 7 bases spanning the gap. In DNA form, the CDR3 reads TGTGCCAGCAGCTTTCAGGGAAACTATGGCTACACCTTC. Its protein product is CASSFQGNYGYTF.

The chain carries TRBV6-6 and TRBJ2-7; a weak D match, TRBD1 (5 bases). This CDR3 has 14 amino acids. Trimming removed 0 bases at V and 1 base at J, with 7 bases between. Germline lookup yields CDR1 MNHNY and CDR2 SVGAGI (reference sequence). The CDR3 coding sequence is TGTGCCAGCAGTTACTCGCAGGGTTCCTACGAGCAGTACTTC. Translated, it gives CASSYSQGSYEQYF.

This clonotype has just a few counts. The V and J genes are TRBV28 and TRBJ1-2; D unclear. Germline assignment: CDR1 MDHEN and CDR2 SYDVKM. The CDR3 has 14 amino acids. V lost 1 base, J lost 4 bases, and 10 bases lay in between. CDR3 nucleotide sequence: TGTGCCAGCAGTTTATCAGACGCCGTCTATGGCTACACCTTC. Translating it yields CASSLSDAVYGYTF.

Only a few counts were recorded for this clonotype. The chain has TRBV4-2 and TRBJ2-5; D uncertain. In germline, CDR1 is LGHNA, CDR2 YNFKEQ. The CDR3 contains 16 residues. V was shortened by 1 base and J by 0 bases, with 12 bases between the two germline ends. DNA of the CDR3: TGTGCCAGCAGCCAAGTATCGGCCTCGTACCAAGAGACCCAGTACTTC. It is translated as CASSQVSASYQETQYF.

The chain links TRBV18 to TRBJ2-7; TRBD2 agrees at 10 bases. V lost 2 bases, J lost 5 bases, and 12 bases stayed unmatched. The CDR3 has 17 residues. CDR1 and CDR2 (germline): KGHSH, LQKENI. DNA for the CDR3: TGTGCCAGCTCACCAATCCCGGGTAGCGGGGGGTCAGACGAGCAGTACTTC. It yields the protein CASSPIPGSGGSDEQYF.

This clonotype was seen a handful of times. The CDR3 DNA reads TGTGCCAGCAGCTTGGAGATTTTGACTAGCGGAATCTACAATGAGCAGTTCTTC. It translates to CASSLEILTSGIYNEQFF. The chain is built from TRBV5-6 and TRBJ2-1; 9 nucleotides match TRBD2. J gave up 3 bases and V 0 bases, and 10 bases lay outside the gene matches. This CDR3 contains 18 residues. Germline-derived CDR1 and CDR2 are SGHDT and YYEEEE.

This clonotype was counted many times. The CDR3 DNA reads TGCAGCGTTGCCCCACTAGCGAACTCCTACGAGCAGTACTTC. Its translation: CSVAPLANSYEQYF. This rearrangement joins TRBV29-1 to TRBJ2-7; TRBD2 aligns across 7 bases. The CDR3 runs to 14 residues. V shed 4 bases, J shed 0 bases, and the junction held 6 bases outside the gene matches. CDR1 and CDR2 from the germline V gene are SQVTM and ANQGSEA.

Regarding this clonotype: A read error may be the cause here, since a much bigger clone is one base away. The genes are TRBV11-2 and TRBJ1-4; no firm D call. This CDR3 is built from 15 residues. Germline CDR1 SGHAT, CDR2 FQNNGV. Written as DNA, the CDR3 is TGTGCCAGCAGCTTAGGGGTCGGAACTAATGGAAAACTGTTTTTT. It yields the protein CASSLGVGTNGKLFF.

This clonotype showed up just once. The germline gene is not matched at one end of the junction; a read error may be the cause. The chain combines TRBV27 with TRBJ2-3; the match to TRBD2 covers 10 bases. Per germline, CDR1 MNHEY and CDR2 SMNVEV (reference sequence). The length of the CDR3 is 16 residues. Written as DNA, the CDR3 is TGTACCAGCAGTTCCGCGGGGGTAGCGGGAGGCTCGAGGCAGTATTTT. It specifies CTSSSAGVAGGSRQYF.

The sample holds a few counts of this clonotype. The V and J genes are TRBV14 and TRBJ1-1; D is unclear. CDR1 SGHDN and CDR2 FVKESK come from the germline V gene. The ends were cut back, 1 base at V and 2 bases at J, with 11 bases in the middle. The length of the CDR3 is 15 residues. The CDR3 sequence: CASSQAEAYNTEAFF. CDR3 DNA: TGTGCCAGCAGCCAAGCAGAAGCTTACAACACTGAAGCTTTCTTT.

A few counts support this clonotype. The J gene is TRBJ1-1, the V gene TRBV7-2; D call uncertain. With 5 bases removed from V and 7 bases from J, the gap between germline ends came to 26 bases. Germline lookup yields CDR1 SGHTA and CDR2 FQGNSA. CDR3 length: 17 amino acids. The CDR3 nucleotides read TGTGCCAGCAGCCCCCCCCCCCCCCCCCCCCCCGCCATTGAAGCTTTCTTT. Protein: CASSPPPPPPPAIEAFF.

This clonotype was counted a few times. V is TRBV7-2 and J is TRBJ2-7; weak D call: TRBD1 (6 bases). The CDR3 is 16 residues long. Germline values: CDR1 SGHTA, CDR2 FQGNSA. Trimming took 1 base from V and 0 from J, leaving 13 bases between them. The chain's CDR3 is CASSLDSGGLSYEQYF. The CDR3, as DNA: TGTGCCAGCAGCTTAGATAGTGGGGGCCTCTCCTACGAGCAGTACTTC. Combining the CDR3 with reference TRBV7-2 and TRBJ2-7 gives the whole variable domain GAGVSQSPSNKVTEKGKDVELRCDPISGHTALYWYRQSLGQGLEFLIYFQGNSAPDKSGLPSDRFSAERTGGSVSTLTIQRTQQEDSAVYLCASSLDSGGLSYEQYFGPGTRLTVT.

This clonotype came up many times. This sequence joins TRBV7-2 and TRBJ2-1; D remains ambiguous. Germline-derived CDR1 and CDR2 are SGHTA and FQGNSA. Trimming left V 5 bases short and J 2 bases short, with 10 bases between. This CDR3 spans 14 amino acids. DNA for the CDR3: TGTGCCAGCAGCCCTTGGCGAACCTACAATGAGCAGTTCTTC. Translating it yields CASSPWRTYNEQFF.

This clonotype was found many times. CDR3 loop: CASSLVPRPDTQYF. The CDR3 DNA is TGTGCCAGCAGCTTAGTACCGAGGCCAGATACGCAGTATTTT. This chain uses TRBV7-2 with TRBJ2-3; D is uncertain. V shed 1 base and J shed 4 bases, with 9 bases lying between them. There are 14 residues in the CDR3. Germline CDR1 SGHTA, CDR2 FQGNSA.

The chain is built from TRBV20-1 and TRBJ2-5, with 11 bases fitting TRBD1. Germline V gene data show CDR1 as DFQATT and CDR2 as SNEGSKA (reference sequence). J lost 4 bases, V lost 5 bases, and 6 bases had no gene match. The CDR3 spans 14 residues. DNA of the CDR3: TGCAGTGCTCCCGGACAGGGGGCGAGAGAGACCCAGTACTTC. This encodes CSAPGQGARETQYF.

Ten or more counts support this clonotype. The rearrangement links TRBV7-8 to TRBJ1-2, with a tentative D call TRBD1 (5 bases). Trimming pared 1 base from V and 3 bases from J, leaving 12 bases between. Germline V gives CDR1 SGHVS, CDR2 FQNEAQ. This CDR3 has 15 amino acids. CDR3 sequence: CASSLEGVGDYGYTF. In DNA, the CDR3 is TGTGCCAGCAGCTTAGAAGGGGTTGGGGACTATGGCTACACCTTC.

The chain employs TRBV27 and TRBJ2-7; 10 bases agree with TRBD1. There are 14 residues in the CDR3. V was clipped by 4 bases and J by 7 bases; unmatched bases: 7. Germline CDR1 and CDR2: MNHEY and SMNVEV (reference sequence). The CDR3 loop is CASSWDRGVLEQYF. CDR3 DNA sequence: TGTGCCAGCAGTTGGGACAGGGGAGTCTTAGAGCAGTACTTC.

In this sample, this clonotype turned up many times. The rearrangement links TRBV19 to TRBJ1-5, with D tentatively TRBD1 (5 bases). Trimming took off 2 bases at V and 6 bases at J, with 11 bases between the two ends. Looked up from germline, CDR1 is LNHDA and CDR2 is SQIVND (reference sequence). The CDR3 contains 14 residues. The CDR3 loop is CASSIRVGGQPQHF. The CDR3 DNA is TGTGCCAGTAGTATAAGGGTCGGGGGTCAGCCCCAGCATTTT.

This clonotype was counted ten times or more. The chain uses TRBV11-2 and TRBJ2-7; D uncertain. V dropped 6 bases and J dropped 0 bases, with 3 bases sitting between them. The CDR3 extends over 11 amino acids. Germline V gives CDR1 SGHAT, CDR2 FQNNGV. The CDR3: CASRNSYEQYF. CDR3 in DNA: TGTGCCAGCAGAAACTCCTACGAGCAGTACTTC. The whole variable domain, filled in from reference TRBV11-2 and TRBJ2-7, reads EAGVAQSPRYKIIEKRQSVAFWCNPISGHATLYWYQQILGQGPKLLIQFQNNGVVDDSQLPKDRFSAERLKGVDSTLKIQPAKLEDSAVYLCASRNSYEQYFGPGTRLTVT.

This clonotype was seen many times. The V and J genes are TRBV28 and TRBJ2-1, with 10 positions matching TRBD2. CDR3 length: 16 residues. V trimming: 5 bases; J trimming: 6 bases; junction bases outside the gene matches: 10. The germline CDR1 and CDR2 sequences are MDHEN and SYDVKM. The CDR3 spells CASSTTSSGGSNEQFF. As DNA, the CDR3 is TGTGCCAGCAGTACTACCTCTAGCGGGGGAAGCAATGAGCAGTTCTTC. Drawing the rest from reference TRBV28 and TRBJ2-1, the complete variable domain is DVKVTQSSRYLVKRTGEKVFLECVQDMDHENMFWYRQDPGLGLRLIYFSYDVKMKEKGDIPEGYSVSREKKERFSLILESASTNQTSMYLCASSTTSSGGSNEQFFGPGTRLTVL.

The rearrangement links TRBV7-8 to TRBJ1-5, with D uncertain. Between the trimmed V and J ends, which lost 1 base and 0 bases, there was a span of 16 bases. This CDR3 spans 18 amino acids. Germline V gives CDR1 SGHVS, CDR2 FQNEAQ. The CDR3 here is CASSLVSRGEYSNQPQHF. The CDR3 DNA reads as TGTGCCAGCAGCTTAGTTTCCCGCGGGGAATATAGCAATCAGCCCCAGCATTTT.

V usage is TRBV18 and J usage is TRBJ2-2; D not certain. There are 12 residues in the CDR3. The germline V and J ends were trimmed by 6 bases and 5 bases, with 7 bases remaining between them. Germline V gives CDR1 KGHSH, CDR2 LQKENI. The DNA for the CDR3 is TGTGCCAGCTCCCTTCAGACCGGGGAGCTGTTTTTT. Its translation: CASSLQTGELFF.

The CDR3 coding sequence is TGTGCCAGCAGCTCCTGGACAGGGGGCACCTATGGCTACACCTTC. It specifies CASSSWTGGTYGYTF. The chain links TRBV7-9 to TRBJ1-2; TRBD1 matches 11 bases. Per the germline V gene, CDR1 is SEHNR and CDR2 is FQNEAQ (reference sequence). The CDR3 runs 15 residues. The V gene end was trimmed by 4 bases and the J gene end by 4 bases; junction bases not matched to a gene: 5. Using reference TRBV7-9 and TRBJ1-2 for the parts outside the CDR3, the full variable domain is DTGVSQNPRHKITKRGQNVTFRCDPISEHNRLYWYRQTLGQGPEFLTYFQNEAQLEKSRLLSDRFSAERPKGSFSTLEIQRTEQGDSAMYLCASSSWTGGTYGYTFGSGTRLTVV.

In its sample, this clonotype was seen many times. This sequence joins TRBV28 and TRBJ2-7, with TRBD2 matching 10 bases. In germline, CDR1 is MDHEN, CDR2 SYDVKM. The CDR3 spans 16 residues. J was trimmed by 2 bases and V by 2 bases; bases with no gene match: 6. The CDR3 bases are TGTGCCAGCAGTTTACCCAGCGGGAGGGACACCTACGAGCAGTACTTC. Its translation is CASSLPSGRDTYEQYF.

This clonotype was counted a few times. The chain is built from TRBV20-1 and TRBJ2-1, with D perhaps assigned TRBD1 or TRBD2 (6 bases each). Trimming cost V 6 bases and J 3 bases, with 21 bases left between them. The CDR3 is 16 residues long. Germline loops: CDR1 DFQATT, CDR2 SNEGSKA (reference sequence). As DNA, the CDR3 is TGCAGTGCCCCCAGGAAGGGGGGCCGGGGCTACAATGAGCAGTTCTTC. Translated, it gives CSAPRKGGRGYNEQFF.

There are many counts of this clonotype. This sequence joins TRBV7-2 and TRBJ2-1, with TRBD2 matching over 8 bases. V was pared by 1 base and J by 2 bases, with 1 base of the junction left unmatched. Germline lookup yields CDR1 SGHTA and CDR2 FQGNSA. This CDR3 is 15 amino acids long. The CDR3 nucleotides read TGTGCCAGCAGCTTAGGCGGGGGGACCTACAATGAGCAGTTCTTC. Translation: CASSLGGGTYNEQFF.

This clonotype appeared many times. The chain uses TRBV7-2 and TRBJ2-1, with TRBD2 as a possible D gene (6 bases). The germline V gene has CDR1 SGHTA and CDR2 FQGNSA. V was clipped by 5 bases and J by 0 bases, with 14 bases between them. The CDR3 runs to 16 residues. CDR3: CASSHLRGSSYNEQFF. The CDR3 region has the DNA TGTGCCAGCAGCCATCTACGGGGGAGCTCCTACAATGAGCAGTTCTTC.